Below are 21 T cell receptor beta chains sequenced from a single sample in a study of T-cell reconstitution after alpha-beta-depleted transplantation in children. This sample's TCRbeta library carried unique molecular identifier barcodes. TCRdb reprocessed the PCR reads with MiXCR, giving one entry per CDR3 protein. The sample yields approximately 590,000 distinct CDR3 sequences, over 9.5% seen once. Sequences were derived from PBMCs from the stem cell graft donor, sampled from the stem cell graft. These receptors were collected from a human donor who donated a stem cell graft to a child with acute myeloid leukemia.

This clonotype came up a few times. V usage is TRBV5-6 and J usage is TRBJ2-3; D gene unclear. Trimming took off 0 bases at V and 6 bases at J, with 11 bases between the two ends. The CDR3 totals 14 residues. The germline CDR1 and CDR2 sequences are SGHDT and YYEEEE. The CDR3 reads CASSLDMRFDTQYF. As DNA, the CDR3 is TGTGCCAGCAGCTTGGATATGAGATTCGATACGCAGTATTTT.

CDR3 sequence reads: CASSPLNSDGYTF. DNA for the CDR3: TGTGCCAGCAGCCCCCTCAACTCTGATGGCTACACCTTC. The rearrangement uses TRBV7-9 and TRBJ1-2; no clear D. In germline, CDR1 is SEHNR, CDR2 FQNEAQ (reference sequence). The CDR3 consists of 13 residues. Trimming removed 5 bases at V and 6 bases at J, with 13 bases between.

Ten or more counts support this clonotype. The chain uses TRBV27 and TRBJ2-1, with D perhaps assigned TRBD1 or TRBD2 (5 bases each). CDR1 and CDR2 from the germline V gene are MNHEY and SMNVEV (reference sequence). Trimming took off 4 bases at V and 4 bases at J, with 8 bases between the two ends. The CDR3 has 13 amino acids. Written as DNA, the CDR3 is TGTGCCAGCAGTTGGGACGGATACAATGAGCAGTTCTTC. Translating it yields CASSWDGYNEQFF.

This chain joins TRBV3-1 and TRBJ2-7, with TRBD2 as a possible D gene (6 bases). The ends were cut back, 0 bases at V and 4 bases at J, with 13 bases in the middle. The germline V gene has CDR1 LGHDT and CDR2 YNNKEL (reference sequence). The CDR3 extends over 15 amino acids. The CDR3 reads CASSQDAGSPYEQYF. In DNA, the CDR3 is TGTGCCAGCAGCCAAGATGCGGGATCCCCTTACGAGCAGTACTTC.

The chain employs TRBV29-1 and TRBJ2-7; tentatively, D is TRBD2 (6 bases). Germline V lookup: CDR1 SQVTM, CDR2 ANQGSEA. The CDR3 sequence is 12 residues long. V lost 6 bases, J lost 2 bases, and 11 bases lay in between. For the CDR3, the DNA is TGCAGCGTATTAGCGGCACCCTACGAGCAGTACTTC. This sequence encodes CSVLAAPYEQYF.

This sequence joins TRBV6-5 and TRBJ2-3; D is ambiguous. The V gene lost 0 bases and the J gene lost 8 bases, with 9 bases spanning the gap. Germline V gene lookup returns CDR1 MNHEY and CDR2 SVGAGI. The CDR3 consists of 13 residues. This CDR3 reads CASSYSGLGTQYF. Written as DNA, the CDR3 is TGTGCCAGCAGTTACTCCGGGCTGGGTACGCAGTATTTT.

This clonotype showed up many times. The chain couples TRBV12-3 or TRBV12-4 to TRBJ2-7; TRBD1 aligns across 8 bases. V lost 1 base to trimming and J lost 7 bases; unmatched junction nucleotides: 9. There are 15 residues in the CDR3. DNA of the CDR3: TGTGCCAGCAGTTTAGATAGCAGGGGGCCGGTTGAGCAGTACTTC. Translated: CASSLDSRGPVEQYF.

This clonotype has more than one count but fewer than ten. The rearrangement uses TRBV27 and TRBJ2-3; D gene ambiguous. The V gene lost 1 base and the J gene lost 0 bases, with 8 bases spanning the gap. This CDR3 contains 15 residues. Germline assignment: CDR1 MNHEY and CDR2 SMNVEV (reference sequence). CDR3: CASSLYPGSTDTQYF. As DNA, the CDR3 is TGTGCCAGCAGTTTATATCCCGGGAGCACAGATACGCAGTATTTT.

This clonotype has ten or more counts. V and J are TRBV19 and TRBJ2-7, with 9 bases that match TRBD1. The V and J ends lost 7 bases and 3 bases, in that order; junction bases with no gene match: 10. This CDR3 is built from 15 residues. Germline lookup yields CDR1 LNHDA and CDR2 SQIVND (reference sequence). The CDR3 bases are TGTGCCAGTACCGCCGGGACAGGGCCCTTCTACGAGCAGTACTTC. Amino acid sequence: CASTAGTGPFYEQYF.

This clonotype has a handful of counts. The V and J genes are TRBV20-1 and TRBJ2-3, with TRBD1 matching 7 bases. The CDR3 covers 14 residues. Germline V CDR1 and CDR2: DFQATT, SNEGSKA (reference sequence). Here the CDR3 reads CSPREGASTDTQYF. For the CDR3, the DNA is TGCAGCCCAAGAGAGGGGGCTAGCACAGATACGCAGTATTTT.

This clonotype showed up just a few times. The rearrangement joins TRBV5-1 to TRBJ2-1, with 12 bases aligning to TRBD2. Losses at the gene ends were 4 bases for V and 3 bases for J; bases not matched to a gene: 5. Looked up from germline, CDR1 is SGHRS and CDR2 is YFSETQ. This CDR3 has 16 amino acids. The CDR3 region has the DNA TGCGCCAGCAGCCCGTCTAGCGGGAGGGGCTACAATGAGCAGTTCTTC. Its translation is CASSPSSGRGYNEQFF.

This clonotype came up a few times. V usage is TRBV6-1 and J usage is TRBJ2-1, with 11 bases identical to TRBD1. In germline, CDR1 is MNHNS, CDR2 SASEGT. The CDR3 spans 16 residues. V shed 5 bases and J 3 bases; nucleotides not matched to a gene: 6. This CDR3 is CASSTPGQGVYNEQFF. CDR3 coding DNA: TGTGCCAGCAGTACACCGGGACAGGGGGTCTACAATGAGCAGTTCTTC.

This clonotype was observed a handful of times. The chain joins TRBV6-2 or TRBV6-3 to TRBJ2-1, with D possibly TRBD2 on 6 matching bases. Germline assignment: CDR1 MNHEY and CDR2 SVGEGT. The CDR3 has 13 amino acids. The ends were cut back, 6 bases at V and 7 bases at J, with 13 bases in the middle. This chain's CDR3 is CASRGTSGNEQFF. Written as DNA, the CDR3 is TGTGCCAGCAGAGGGACCAGCGGGAATGAGCAGTTCTTC.

The chain couples TRBV29-1 to TRBJ1-2; a possible D gene is TRBD1 (6 bases). CDR1 is SQVTM, CDR2 ANQGSEA, per germline. The V end was cut by 7 bases, the J end by 7 bases, with 22 bases between. CDR3 length equals 14 residues. CDR3 loop: CSAQTPITGSGYTF. The CDR3 nucleotides are TGCAGCGCACAAACCCCCATCACAGGGTCTGGCTACACCTTC.

The V call is TRBV6-2 or TRBV6-3, the J call TRBJ1-2, with D possibly being TRBD1 (6 bases). The germline CDR1 and CDR2 sequences are MNHEY and SVGEGT. V was shortened by 11 bases and J by 4 bases, with 14 bases between the two germline ends. This CDR3 comprises 12 residues. Here the CDR3 DNA reads TGTGCCGCAACGGACAGACTCTATGGCTACACCTTC. It yields the protein CAATDRLYGYTF.

This clonotype was detected many times. The J gene is TRBJ2-1, the V gene TRBV25-1; no clear D gene. Trimming took 3 bases from V and 6 from J, leaving 6 bases between them. Germline V gene lookup returns CDR1 MGHDK and CDR2 SYGVNS. The CDR3 spans 12 residues. The CDR3 DNA is TGTGCCAGCAGTGAGCCACCCAATGAGCAGTTCTTC. It yields the protein CASSEPPNEQFF.

This clonotype was recorded at least ten times. The rearrangement joins TRBV20-1 to TRBJ2-2, with D possibly matching TRBD2 (6 bases). This CDR3 is built from 14 residues. The V gene lost 6 bases and the J gene lost 1 base, with 12 bases spanning the gap. Germline V CDR1 and CDR2: DFQATT, SNEGSKA (reference sequence). CDR3 DNA sequence: TGCAGTGCGGGGCGGGACCAGAACACCGGGGAGCTGTTTTTT. Translated, it gives CSAGRDQNTGELFF.

There are a few counts of this clonotype. The gene calls are TRBV6-1 and TRBJ2-1, with 13 bases matching TRBD2. CDR3 size: 16 residues. The V gene end was trimmed by 6 bases and the J gene end by 7 bases; junction bases not matched to a gene: 9. Germline V gene data show CDR1 as MNHNS and CDR2 as SASEGT. The chain's CDR3 is CASRLRLAGGVNEQFF. The CDR3 DNA is TGTGCCAGCAGGCTTCGACTAGCGGGAGGAGTAAATGAGCAGTTCTTC.

The chain's CDR3 is CASSLGPAGLETQYF. In DNA, the CDR3 is TGTGCCAGCAGCTTAGGGCCTGCGGGATTAGAGACCCAGTACTTC. The chain is built from TRBV7-9 and TRBJ2-5; the D gene is possibly TRBD2 (6 bases). The germline V gene encodes CDR1 SEHNR and CDR2 FQNEAQ (reference sequence). This CDR3 comprises 15 residues. Trimming left V 1 base short and J 4 bases short, with 13 bases between.

This clonotype was seen ten or more times. The genes are TRBV12-3 or TRBV12-4 and TRBJ1-5, with unresolved D. Trimming took 3 bases from V and 2 from J, leaving 11 bases between them. The CDR3 consists of 15 residues. In nucleotides, the CDR3 is TGTGCCAGCAGTTTTGGGCTCCGTGGCAATCAGCCCCAGCATTTT. It encodes CASSFGLRGNQPQHF.

The gene calls are TRBV21-1 and TRBJ2-7; TRBD1, the table's D call, lacks a check against the DNA. TRBV21-1 is shown as a pseudogene. This CDR3 region has 12 residues. CDR3 region: CATAGVSYEQYF. The CDR3 DNA follows: TGTGCCACCGCGGGCGTCTCCTACGAGCAGTACTTC.